Listed below are T cell receptor beta chains from one sample, sequenced in a study of naive and memory T cell subsets. TCRdb analysed the UMI-ligation and nested PCR reads with MiXCR anew, one entry per CDR3 protein. The sample records 130,000 to 150,000 distinct CDR3 sequences, 22% being singletons. The specimen sequenced was naive CD4+ T cells from blood. These receptors originate from a human donor in good health. Each CDR3 is given with its conserved first and last residue. D genes are given only for firm matches. Clone size is given for some rows only: seen once, a few or many times, or a class if the clone is expanded.

clone_size	d_call	v_call	j_call	cdr3_nt	cdr3_aa
-	TRBD2	TRBV24-1	TRBJ2-3	TGTGCCACCAGTGCCACGACTAGCGGGAGGACCACAGATACGCAGTATTTT	CATSATTSGRTTDTQYF
-	-	TRBV29-1	TRBJ2-5	TGCAGCGTTGAATCTCCGAGGGGATCCCCCAGGGCGACCCAGTACTTC	CSVESPRGSPRATQYF
-	-	TRBV7-2	TRBJ2-4	TGTGCCAGCAGCTCAATGCTCGCCTCGGTAAACATTCAGTACTTC	CASSSMLASVNIQYF
-	-	TRBV29-1	TRBJ2-1	TGCAGCGTTGAGGATAGGGGGGCGCATGAGCAGTTCTTC	CSVEDRGAHEQFF
few	TRBD2	TRBV7-2	TRBJ2-7	TGTGCCAGCAGCTCTAAGCGGGAGTGGTACGAGCAGTACTTC	CASSSKREWYEQYF
-	TRBD2	TRBV20-1	TRBJ2-3	TGCAGTGCCGGACCGGGACTAGCGTCTGCAGATACGCAGTATTTT	CSAGPGLASADTQYF
few	-	TRBV28	TRBJ2-7	TGTGCCAGCAGTTCCCCCGAACAATTCCGCTCCGAGCAGTACTTC	CASSSPEQFRSEQYF
few	TRBD2	TRBV28	TRBJ2-7	TGTGCCAGCAGGTCACCGGGGGGGGGCCACGAGCAGTACTTC	CASRSPGGGHEQYF
-	-	TRBV4-1	TRBJ2-1	TGCGCCAGCAGCCAGGGGGTGGCGGGTTGGAGCTCCTACAATGAGCAGTTCTTC	CASSQGVAGWSSYNEQFF
-	-	TRBV3-1	TRBJ1-5	TGTGCCAGCAGCCAAGATCGTTGGGTTGCGCCCCAGCATTTT	CASSQDRWVAPQHF
-	-	TRBV5-1	TRBJ2-2	TGCGCCAGCAGCTTGGGGGCCGGGTCCTTCAACACCGGGGAGCTGTTTTTT	CASSLGAGSFNTGELFF
many	-	TRBV28	TRBJ2-5	TGTGCCGCCCAGGAGCCAGGGCCAAAAGAGACCCAGTACTTC	CAAQEPGPKETQYF
-	-	TRBV20-1	TRBJ2-6	TGCAGTGCTAGTCCTATCCTGATCTCTGGGGCCAACGTCCTGACTTTC	CSASPILISGANVLTF
many	-	TRBV11-3	TRBJ2-2	TGTGCCAGCAGCTTAGTATCCTACACCGGGGAGCTGTTTTTT	CASSLVSYTGELFF
few	TRBD1	TRBV27	TRBJ2-7	TGTGCCAGCAGTAAGTCGGGACAGGCTTTTTACGAGCAGTACTTC	CASSKSGQAFYEQYF
few	TRBD2	TRBV3-1	TRBJ2-3	TGTGCCAGCAGCCTCCTCGTGGGACTAGCGGGCACAGATACGCAGTATTTT	CASSLLVGLAGTDTQYF
-	TRBD1	TRBV29-1	TRBJ2-5	TGCAGCGTTAGGGGGGACAGGGGGATCCAAGAGACCCAGTACTTC	CSVRGDRGIQETQYF
many	-	TRBV9	TRBJ1-3	TGTGCCAGCAGCGTAGCACTGAGCTCTGGAAACACCATATATTTT	CASSVALSSGNTIYF
-	-	TRBV29-1	TRBJ2-7	TGCAGCGTTGAGAAAGGGCCTGGTTGGGGCTACGAGCAGTACTTC	CSVEKGPGWGYEQYF
many	-	TRBV12-3/TRBV12-4	TRBJ1-2	TGTGCCAGCAGCGCAGGGTCTTATGGCTACACCTTC	CASSAGSYGYTF
few	TRBD2	TRBV20-1	TRBJ2-7	TGCAGTGCTAAGATAGCGGGAGGGGGCGAGCAGTACTTC	CSAKIAGGGEQYF
-	-	TRBV3-1	TRBJ2-7	TGTGCCAGCAGCCCGCATGAGGCGTACGAGCAGTACTTC	CASSPHEAYEQYF
-	-	TRBV7-2	TRBJ1-1	TGTGCCAGCAGCCCCTTCGCCCCCCTGGGGATGAACACTGAAGCTTTCTTT	CASSPFAPLGMNTEAFF
-	TRBD2	TRBV9	TRBJ2-5	TGTGCCAGCAGCCCTAGCGGGGGCGACCAAGAGACCCAGTACTTC	CASSPSGGDQETQYF
-	TRBD2	TRBV7-3	TRBJ2-1	TGTGCCAGCGGGAGGACTAGCGGGAGCAATGAGCAGTTCTTC	CASGRTSGSNEQFF
-	-	TRBV20-1	TRBJ1-2	TGCAGTGCTCCCGCCAGGGACTATGGCTACACCTTC	CSAPARDYGYTF
few	TRBD2	TRBV5-1	TRBJ2-1	TGCGCCAGCAGCGGAGGGACTAGCGGTGAGCAGTTCTTC	CASSGGTSGEQFF
few	-	TRBV2	TRBJ1-5	TGTGCCAGCAGTGAAATGCGGGCTCGTGGAAGCAATCAGCCCCAGCATTTT	CASSEMRARGSNQPQHF
-	-	TRBV7-3	TRBJ2-5	TGTGCCAGCAGCTTAATGGAGCGATCCGGGACCCAGTACTTC	CASSLMERSGTQYF
-	-	TRBV6-6	TRBJ1-4	TGTGCCAGCAGTTACCCACCGGGTTTTAATGAAAAACTGTTTTTT	CASSYPPGFNEKLFF
-	TRBD2	TRBV28	TRBJ2-3	TGTGCCAGCACCGAGACTAGCCCGGGAACTTGGGATACGCAGTATTTT	CASTETSPGTWDTQYF
-	-	TRBV28	TRBJ1-1	TGTGCCAGCAGGAAAGGACACGCTGCGCGGGGGGAAACGCTGACGACCACTGAAGCTTTCTTT	CASRKGHAARGETLTTTEAFF
-	-	TRBV5-1	TRBJ2-3	TGCGCCAGCAGCTCGGAGGGCGGACGGCGGAATTTTCCCACAGATACGCAGTATTTT	CASSSEGGRRNFPTDTQYF
few	TRBD2	TRBV7-2	TRBJ2-2	TGTGCCAGCAGCTTAAGACGGGCCCGGGGGGGCACCGGGGAGCTGTTTTTT	CASSLRRARGGTGELFF
few	-	TRBV5-6	TRBJ2-1	TGTGCCAGCAGCTTGGATACGACTGCGCACGATGAGCAGTTCTTC	CASSLDTTAHDEQFF
-	-	TRBV2	TRBJ2-5	TGTGCCAGCAGGAAAGGGGAAGAGACCCAGTACTTC	CASRKGEETQYF
few	-	TRBV6-6	TRBJ2-5	TGTGCCAGCAGTTACTCTATGGCCCAGTACTTC	CASSYSMAQYF
-	TRBD1	TRBV3-1	TRBJ2-1	TGTGCCAGCAGCCTATTGACAGGGCCCAATGAGCAGTTCTTC	CASSLLTGPNEQFF
-	TRBD1	TRBV6-5	TRBJ1-1	TGTGCCAGCAGTTACCGGGGACAGGTCACTGAAGCTTTCTTT	CASSYRGQVTEAFF
-	-	TRBV25-1	TRBJ1-6	TGTGCCAGCAGCGAGACTTGGAGGGGTTCACCCCTCCACTTT	CASSETWRGSPLHF
once	TRBD1	TRBV20-1	TRBJ1-6	TGCAGTGCTAGTAGGGACAGCCTTTCACCCCTCCACTTT	CSASRDSLSPLHF
few	-	TRBV29-1	TRBJ2-2	TGCAGCTTCCGCGACACCGGGGAGCTGTTTTTT	CSFRDTGELFF
-	-	TRBV7-9	TRBJ1-1	TGTGCCAGCAGCTTGTTTATGAACACTGAAGCTTTCTTT	CASSLFMNTEAFF
-	TRBD1	TRBV7-9	TRBJ2-5	TGTGCCAGCAGCGACCGGGACAGCGGACAAGAGACCCAGTACTTC	CASSDRDSGQETQYF
-	TRBD1	TRBV6-1	TRBJ1-4	TGTGCCAGCACCCAGGGGGAGGAAAAACTGTTTTTT	CASTQGEEKLFF